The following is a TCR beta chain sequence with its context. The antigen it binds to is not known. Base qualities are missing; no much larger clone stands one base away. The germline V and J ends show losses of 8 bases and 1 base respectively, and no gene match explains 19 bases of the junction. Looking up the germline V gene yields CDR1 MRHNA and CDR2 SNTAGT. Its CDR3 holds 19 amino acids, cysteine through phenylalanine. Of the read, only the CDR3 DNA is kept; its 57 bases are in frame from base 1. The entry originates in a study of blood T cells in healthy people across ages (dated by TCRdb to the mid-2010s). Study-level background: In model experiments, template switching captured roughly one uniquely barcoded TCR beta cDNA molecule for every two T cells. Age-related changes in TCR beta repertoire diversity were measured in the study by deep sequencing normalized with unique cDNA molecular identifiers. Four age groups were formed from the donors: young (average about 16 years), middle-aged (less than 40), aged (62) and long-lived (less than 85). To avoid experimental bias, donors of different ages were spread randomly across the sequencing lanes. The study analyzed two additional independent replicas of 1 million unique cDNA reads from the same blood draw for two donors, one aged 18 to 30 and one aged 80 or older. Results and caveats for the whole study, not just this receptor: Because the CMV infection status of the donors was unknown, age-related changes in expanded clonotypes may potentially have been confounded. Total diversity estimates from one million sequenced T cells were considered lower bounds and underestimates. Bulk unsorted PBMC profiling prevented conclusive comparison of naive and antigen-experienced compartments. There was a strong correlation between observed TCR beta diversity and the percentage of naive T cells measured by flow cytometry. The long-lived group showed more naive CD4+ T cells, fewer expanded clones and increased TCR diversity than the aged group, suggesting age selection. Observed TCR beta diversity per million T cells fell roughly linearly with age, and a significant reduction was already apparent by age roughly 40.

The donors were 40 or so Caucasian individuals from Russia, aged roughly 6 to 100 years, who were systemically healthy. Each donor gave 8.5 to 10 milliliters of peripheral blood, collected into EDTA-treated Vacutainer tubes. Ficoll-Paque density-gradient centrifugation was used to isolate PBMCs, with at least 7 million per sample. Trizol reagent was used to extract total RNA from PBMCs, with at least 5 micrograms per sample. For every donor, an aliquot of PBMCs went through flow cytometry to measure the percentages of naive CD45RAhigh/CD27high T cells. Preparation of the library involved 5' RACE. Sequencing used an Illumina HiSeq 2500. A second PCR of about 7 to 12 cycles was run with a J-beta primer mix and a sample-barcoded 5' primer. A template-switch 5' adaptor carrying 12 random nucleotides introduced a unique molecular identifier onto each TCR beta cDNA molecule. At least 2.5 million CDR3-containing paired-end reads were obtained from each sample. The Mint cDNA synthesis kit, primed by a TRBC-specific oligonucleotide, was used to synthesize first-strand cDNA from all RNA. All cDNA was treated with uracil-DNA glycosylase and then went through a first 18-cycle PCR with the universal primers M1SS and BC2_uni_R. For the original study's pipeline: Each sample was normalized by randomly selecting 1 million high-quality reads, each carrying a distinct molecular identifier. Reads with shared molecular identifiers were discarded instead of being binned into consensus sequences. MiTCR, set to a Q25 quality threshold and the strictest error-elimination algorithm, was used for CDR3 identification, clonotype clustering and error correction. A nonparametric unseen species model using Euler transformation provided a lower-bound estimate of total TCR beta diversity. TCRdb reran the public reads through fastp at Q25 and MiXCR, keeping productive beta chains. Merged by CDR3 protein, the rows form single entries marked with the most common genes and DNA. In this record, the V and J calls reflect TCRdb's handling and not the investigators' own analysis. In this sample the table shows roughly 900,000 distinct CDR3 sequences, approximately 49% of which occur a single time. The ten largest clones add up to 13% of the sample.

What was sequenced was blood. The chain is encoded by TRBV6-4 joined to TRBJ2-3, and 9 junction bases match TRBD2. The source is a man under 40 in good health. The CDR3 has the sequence CASLKRRGGGVSGTDTQYF. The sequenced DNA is TGTGCCAGCCTTAAACGGCGGGGGGGAGGGGTTTCGGGCACAGATACGCAGTATTTT.